This TCR beta chain was observed in a study of tissue T cells after allogeneic stem cell transplantation. The study, taken as a whole, reports: This small cohort was clinically heterogeneous, and sampling depth was a limitation. TCR repertoires tracked anatomic similarity, regardless of disease or transplant status. The study did not identify alloreactive or antigen-specific tissue TCRs, and some clones might be persisting host cells.

There are a few counts of this clone. Its matching antigen is unknown. The junction differs from germline at one of its ends, possibly a read error. Clones were read by immunoSEQ multiplex PCR, and TCRdb kept only the in-frame ones, dropping some. The sample has 7,500 to 10,000 clones; approximately 61% are singletons. Germline V gives CDR1 SGHVS, CDR2 FNYEAQ. The CDR3 is 17 amino acids. This chain uses TRBV7-6 with TRBJ2-2; TRBD1 or TRBD2 may be the D gene (5 bases each). Sequencing used tissue from the jejunum, obtained at autopsy. This clonotype was sampled from a woman aged 18 to 55 with breast cancer. In DNA form, the CDR3 reads TGTGCCAGCAGCTTAGCGAAACGGACCATAGGACACCGGGGAGCTGTTTTT. It specifies CASSLAKRTIGHRGAVF. The entire variable domain, with the rest obtained from reference TRBV7-6 and TRBJ2-2, is as follows: GAGVSQSPRYKVTKRGQDVALRCDPISGHVSLYWYRQALGQGPEFLTYFNYEAQQDKSGLPNDRFSAERPEGSISTLTIQRTEQRDSAMYRCASSLAKRTIGHRGAVFGEGSRLTVL.